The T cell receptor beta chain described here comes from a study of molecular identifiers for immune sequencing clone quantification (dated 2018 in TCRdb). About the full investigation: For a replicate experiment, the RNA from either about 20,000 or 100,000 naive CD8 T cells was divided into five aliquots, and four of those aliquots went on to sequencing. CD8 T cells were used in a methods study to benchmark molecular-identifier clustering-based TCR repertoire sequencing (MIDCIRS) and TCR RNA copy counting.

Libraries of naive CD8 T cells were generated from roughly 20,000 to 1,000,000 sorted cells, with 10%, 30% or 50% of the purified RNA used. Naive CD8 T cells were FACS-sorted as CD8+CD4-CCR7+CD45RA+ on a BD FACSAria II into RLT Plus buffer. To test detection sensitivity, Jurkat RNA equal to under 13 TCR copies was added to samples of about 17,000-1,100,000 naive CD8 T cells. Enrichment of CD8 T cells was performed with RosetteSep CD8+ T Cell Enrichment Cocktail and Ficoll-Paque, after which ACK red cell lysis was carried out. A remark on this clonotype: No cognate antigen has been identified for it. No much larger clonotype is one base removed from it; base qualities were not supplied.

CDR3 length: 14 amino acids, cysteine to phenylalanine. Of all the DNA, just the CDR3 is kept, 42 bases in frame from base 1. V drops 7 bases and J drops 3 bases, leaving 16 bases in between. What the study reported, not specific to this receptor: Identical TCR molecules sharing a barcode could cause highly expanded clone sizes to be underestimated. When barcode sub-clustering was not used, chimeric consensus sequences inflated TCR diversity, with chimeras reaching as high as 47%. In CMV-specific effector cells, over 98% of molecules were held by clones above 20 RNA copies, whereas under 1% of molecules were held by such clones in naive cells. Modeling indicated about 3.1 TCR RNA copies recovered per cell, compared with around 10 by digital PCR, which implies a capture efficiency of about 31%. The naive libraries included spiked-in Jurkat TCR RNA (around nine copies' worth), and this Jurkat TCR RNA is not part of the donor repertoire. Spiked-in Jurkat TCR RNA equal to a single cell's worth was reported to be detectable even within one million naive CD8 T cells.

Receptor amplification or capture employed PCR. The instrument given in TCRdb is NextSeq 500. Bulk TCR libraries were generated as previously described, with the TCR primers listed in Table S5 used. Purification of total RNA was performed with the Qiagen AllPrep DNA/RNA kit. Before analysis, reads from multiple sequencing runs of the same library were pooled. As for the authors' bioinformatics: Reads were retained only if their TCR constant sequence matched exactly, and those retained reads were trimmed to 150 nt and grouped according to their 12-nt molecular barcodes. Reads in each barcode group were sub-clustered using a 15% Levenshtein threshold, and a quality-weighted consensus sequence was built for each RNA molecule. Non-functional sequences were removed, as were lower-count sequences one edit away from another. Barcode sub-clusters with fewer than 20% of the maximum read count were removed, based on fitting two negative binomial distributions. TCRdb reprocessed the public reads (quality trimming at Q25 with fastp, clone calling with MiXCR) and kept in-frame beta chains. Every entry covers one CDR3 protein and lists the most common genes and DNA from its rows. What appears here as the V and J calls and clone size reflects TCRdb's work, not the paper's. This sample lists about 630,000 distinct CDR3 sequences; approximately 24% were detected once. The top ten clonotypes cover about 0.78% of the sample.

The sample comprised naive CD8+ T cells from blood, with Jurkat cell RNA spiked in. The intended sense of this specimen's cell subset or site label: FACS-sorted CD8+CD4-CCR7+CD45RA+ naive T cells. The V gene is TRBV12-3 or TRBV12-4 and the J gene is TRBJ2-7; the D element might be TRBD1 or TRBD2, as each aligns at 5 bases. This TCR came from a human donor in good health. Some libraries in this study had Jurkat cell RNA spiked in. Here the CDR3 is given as CASNDGDGGYEQYF. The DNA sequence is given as TGTGCCAGCAACGACGGGGACGGAGGCTACGAGCAGTACTTC.